This T cell receptor (beta chain) came from a study of T cells in women clearing cervical HPV infection. About the research overall: Control women cleared a single incident HPV16 infection within 12 months.

With regard to this clone: The CDR3 extends 3 residues past the end of the read, so its final part is completed from the germline J gene.

Per germline, CDR1 SEHNR and CDR2 FQNEAQ (reference sequence). With 1 base clipped from V and 2 bases from J, the junction kept 1 base outside the gene matches. The CDR3 has 15 residues. Some clones are missing from TCRdb's copy, which holds only in-frame ones; the method was immunoSEQ multiplex PCR. This listing includes approximately 41,000 clones. The sequence came from a woman between 18 and 75 years old with a cervical HPV16 infection that either progressed to CIN3+ or cleared (not recorded which). Source material: blood buffy coat. The rearrangement uses TRBV7-9 and TRBJ2-7, with 11 positions matching TRBD2. The CDR3 here is CASSLELAGAYEQYF. The DNA read from the CDR3 is TGTGCCAGCAGCTTAGAACTAGCGGGAGCCTACGAG.